This TCR beta chain emerged from a study of blood T cell repertoires in COVID-19. Produced via immunoSEQ multiplex PCR; TCRdb's table is partial and in-frame only. Of about 440,000 clones detected, around 91% appear once; the ten largest clones hold less than 0.75%. Trimming took 6 bases from V and 6 from J, leaving 15 bases between them. The CDR3 runs 13 residues. The count of this clone is one. The rearrangement links TRBV12-3 or TRBV12-4 to TRBJ2-7; a possible D gene is TRBD1 (6 bases). This sequence was found in a man younger than 35 who had recovered from COVID-19. The sequenced material came from PBMCs or T cells enriched from blood (not recorded which). This chain's CDR3 is CASSPTGLFEQYF. For the CDR3, the DNA is TGTGCCAGCAGCCCTACAGGGCTGTTCGAGCAGTACTTC.